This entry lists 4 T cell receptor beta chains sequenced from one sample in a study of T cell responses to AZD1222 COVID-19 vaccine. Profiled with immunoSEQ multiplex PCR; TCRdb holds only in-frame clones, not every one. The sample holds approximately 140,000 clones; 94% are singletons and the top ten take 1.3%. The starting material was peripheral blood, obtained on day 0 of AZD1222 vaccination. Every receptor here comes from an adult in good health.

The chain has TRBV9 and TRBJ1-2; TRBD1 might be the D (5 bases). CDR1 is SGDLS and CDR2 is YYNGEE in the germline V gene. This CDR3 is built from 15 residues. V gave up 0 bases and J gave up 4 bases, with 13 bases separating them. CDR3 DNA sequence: TGTGCCAGCAGCGTAGTAGGGGCCCCAACCTATGGCTACACCTTC. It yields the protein CASSVVGAPTYGYTF.

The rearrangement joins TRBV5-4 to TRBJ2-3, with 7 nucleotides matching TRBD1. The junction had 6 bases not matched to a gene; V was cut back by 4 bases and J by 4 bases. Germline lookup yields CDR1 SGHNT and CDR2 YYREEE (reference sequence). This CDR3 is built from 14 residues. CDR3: CASSIDRVADTQYF. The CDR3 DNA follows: TGTGCCAGCAGCATAGACAGGGTCGCAGATACGCAGTATTTT.

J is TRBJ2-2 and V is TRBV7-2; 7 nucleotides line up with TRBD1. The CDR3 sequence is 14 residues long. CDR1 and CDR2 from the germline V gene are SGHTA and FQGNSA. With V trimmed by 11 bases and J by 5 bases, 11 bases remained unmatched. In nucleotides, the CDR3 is TGTGCCGGGGGACAGAATGCTGGTACCGGGGAGCTGTTTTTT. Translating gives CAGGQNAGTGELFF.

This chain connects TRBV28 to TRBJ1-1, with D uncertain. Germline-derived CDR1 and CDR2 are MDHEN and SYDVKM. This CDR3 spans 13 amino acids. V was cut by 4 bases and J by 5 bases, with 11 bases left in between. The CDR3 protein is CASSSRVVTEAFF. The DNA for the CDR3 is TGTGCCAGCAGTTCGCGAGTCGTGACTGAAGCTTTCTTT.